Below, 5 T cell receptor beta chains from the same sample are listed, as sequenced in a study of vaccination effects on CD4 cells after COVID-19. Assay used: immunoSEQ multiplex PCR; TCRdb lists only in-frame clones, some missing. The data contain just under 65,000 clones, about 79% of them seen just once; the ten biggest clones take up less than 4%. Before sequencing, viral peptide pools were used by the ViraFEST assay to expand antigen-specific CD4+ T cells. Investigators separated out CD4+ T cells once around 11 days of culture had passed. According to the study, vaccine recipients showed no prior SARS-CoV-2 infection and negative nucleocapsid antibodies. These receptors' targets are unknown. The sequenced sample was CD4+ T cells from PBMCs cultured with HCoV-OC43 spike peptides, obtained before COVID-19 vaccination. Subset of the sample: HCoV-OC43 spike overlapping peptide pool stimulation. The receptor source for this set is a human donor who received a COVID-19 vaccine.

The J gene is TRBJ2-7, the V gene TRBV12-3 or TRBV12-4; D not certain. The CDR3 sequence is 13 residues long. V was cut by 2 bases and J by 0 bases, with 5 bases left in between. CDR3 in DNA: TGTGCCAGCAGTTTAACGACCTCCTACGAGCAGTACGTC. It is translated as CASSLTTSYEQYV.

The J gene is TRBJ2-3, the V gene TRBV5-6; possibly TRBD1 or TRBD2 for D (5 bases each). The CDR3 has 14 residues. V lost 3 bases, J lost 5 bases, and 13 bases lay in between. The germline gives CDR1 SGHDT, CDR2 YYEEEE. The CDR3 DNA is TGTGCCAGCAGCTCGCCCGTGGGGGAAGATACGCAGTATTTT. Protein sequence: CASSSPVGEDTQYF.

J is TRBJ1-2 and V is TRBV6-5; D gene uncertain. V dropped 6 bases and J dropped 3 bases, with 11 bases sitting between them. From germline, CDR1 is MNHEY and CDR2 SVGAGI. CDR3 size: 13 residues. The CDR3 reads CASSLAGDYGYTF. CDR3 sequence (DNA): TGTGCCAGCAGCCTAGCCGGGGACTATGGCTACACCTTC.

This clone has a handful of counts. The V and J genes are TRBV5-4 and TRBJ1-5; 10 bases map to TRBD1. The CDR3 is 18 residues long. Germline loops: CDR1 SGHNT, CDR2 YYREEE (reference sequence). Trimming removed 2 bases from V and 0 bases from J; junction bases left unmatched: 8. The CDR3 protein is CASSFPGTGVYSNQPQHF. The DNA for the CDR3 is TGTGCCAGCAGCTTTCCCGGGACAGGGGTATATAGCAATCAGCCCCAGCATTTT.

CDR3 nucleotide sequence: TGTGCCAGCAGTGGACAGGGGGCCTTCTATGGCTACACCTTC. Amino acids: CASSGQGAFYGYTF. The V and J genes are TRBV2 and TRBJ1-2; 10 bases align to TRBD1. V lost 4 bases, J lost 4 bases, and 3 bases stayed unmatched. Germline CDR1 is SNHLY and CDR2 is FYNNEI. The CDR3 totals 14 residues. Based on the CDR3 plus reference TRBV2 and TRBJ1-2, the full variable domain is EPEVTQTPSHQVTQMGQEVILRCVPISNHLYFYWYRQILGQKVEFLVSFYNNEISEKSEIFDDQFSVERPDGSNFTLKIRSTKLEDSAMYFCASSGQGAFYGYTFGSGTRLTVV.